Listed below are T cell receptor beta chains from one sample, sequenced in a study of blood T cell repertoires in COVID-19. The table came from immunoSEQ multiplex PCR; TCRdb's copy has only in-frame clones and leaves some out. The profile covers approximately 300,000 clones, with around 87% appearing a single time and roughly 4.3% taken by the ten largest. Sequencing was done on a sample of PBMCs or T cells enriched from blood (not recorded which). The receptors shown here come from a woman between 18 and 30 years old with acute COVID-19. The CDR3 runs from the conserved cysteine through the conserved F or W. The order of the fields is V gene, J gene, clone size, D gene, CDR3 protein, CDR3 DNA. D genes are given only for firm matches. Rows may omit the clone size; those that give it use once, few, many or a size class.

TRBV2	TRBJ1-4	once	NA	CASSEEQVNEKLFF	TGTGCCAGCAGTGAAGAACAGGTGAATGAAAAACTGTTTTTT
TRBV6-5	TRBJ2-7	NA	NA	CASSRTDRGEQYF	TGTGCCAGCAGCCGGACAGACCGAGGGGAGCAGTACTTC
TRBV7-9	TRBJ2-7	NA	NA	CASSAKDITYEQYF	TGTGCCAGCAGCGCCAAGGACATTACCTACGAGCAGTACTTC
TRBV3-1/TRBV3-2	TRBJ1-1	few	TRBD1	CASSRATGGTEAFF	TGTGCCAGCAGCCGGGCGACAGGGGGAACTGAAGCTTTCTTT
TRBV18	TRBJ1-1	NA	TRBD1	CASSPLGDRGRRYTEAFF	TGTGCCAGCTCACCACTGGGCGACAGGGGGCGCCGGTACACTGAAGCTTTCTTT
TRBV11-3	TRBJ1-1	NA	NA	CASSPPGTWEAFF	TGTGCCAGCAGCCCCCCCGGGACATGGGAAGCTTTCTTT
TRBV19	TRBJ2-3	NA	TRBD2	CASSSRLAATDTQYF	TGTGCCAGTAGTAGCCGTCTAGCGGCCACAGATACGCAGTATTTT
TRBV7-8	TRBJ2-7	few	NA	CASMPTVASNEQYF	TGTGCCAGCATGCCTACAGTGGCTAGCAACGAGCAGTACTTC
TRBV18	TRBJ2-3	NA	TRBD1	CASSPLLPGQGRDTQYF	TGTGCCAGCTCACCGCTACTACCGGGACAGGGTAGAGATACGCAGTATTTT
TRBV28	TRBJ2-2	NA	TRBD2	CASSYGLAGGIGELFF	TGTGCCAGCAGTTACGGTCTAGCGGGAGGCATCGGGGAGCTGTTTTTT
TRBV28	TRBJ1-4	once	NA	CASIPSWGSEKLFF	TGTGCCAGCATCCCCTCCTGGGGCTCTGAAAAACTGTTTTTT
TRBV28	TRBJ2-1	NA	NA	CASSSGVSSYNEQFF	TGTGCCAGCAGTTCCGGGGTTAGCTCCTACAATGAGCAGTTCTTC
TRBV27	TRBJ1-1	NA	TRBD1	CASSIRDRGPYTEAFF	TGTGCCAGCAGTATCCGGGACAGGGGACCTTACACTGAAGCTTTCTTT
TRBV2	TRBJ1-2	once	NA	CASSDSGGNYGYTF	TGTGCCAGCAGTGACTCGGGGGGAAACTATGGCTACACCTTC
TRBV18	TRBJ2-7	NA	TRBD1	CASSPRDSSYEQYF	TGTGCCAGCTCACCCCGGGACAGTTCCTACGAGCAGTACTTC
TRBV4-1	TRBJ2-7	NA	NA	CASSQELLSHYEQYF	TGCGCCAGCAGCCAAGAACTCCTGAGTCACTACGAGCAGTACTTC
TRBV29-1	TRBJ1-3	NA	NA	CSVLLGPSGNTIYF	TGCAGCGTTCTTCTGGGCCCCTCTGGAAACACCATATATTTT
TRBV5-8	TRBJ2-1	NA	TRBD2	CASSLSGSSYNEQFF	TGTGCCAGCAGTCTTAGCGGGAGCTCCTACAATGAGCAGTTCTTC
TRBV19	TRBJ2-1	NA	TRBD1	CATRDRGYNEQFF	TGTGCCACCCGGGACAGAGGGTACAATGAGCAGTTCTTC
TRBV2	TRBJ1-3	few	NA	CASIAPPTGNTIYF	TGTGCCAGCATTGCGCCACCCACTGGAAACACCATATATTTT
TRBV18	TRBJ2-3	NA	NA	CASSQLTREPDTQYF	TGTGCCAGCTCACAACTCACCCGGGAGCCGGATACGCAGTATTTT
TRBV28	TRBJ2-3	NA	TRBD2	CASSYPLAGGPGDTQYF	TGTGCCAGCAGTTACCCCCTAGCGGGAGGGCCAGGGGATACGCAGTATTTT